This TCR beta chain derives from a study of blood T cell repertoires in COVID-19. CDR1 is SGHRS and CDR2 is YFSETQ in the germline V gene. The V and J ends lost 4 bases and 8 bases, in that order; junction bases with no gene match: 9. The CDR3 has 14 amino acids. The repertoire was sequenced with immunoSEQ multiplex PCR; TCRdb's copy has only in-frame clones and lacks some. The sample includes some 26,000 clones, 81% of them seen just once. This sequence originates from a man over 45 with active or convalescent COVID-19. The V call is TRBV5-1, the J call TRBJ1-2, with 9 bases matching TRBD1. Input material: peripheral blood. CDR3 coding DNA: TGCGCCAGCAGCATGACAGGGGGAAGGTTAGGCTACACCTTC. Protein sequence: CASSMTGGRLGYTF.